The rows below give T cell receptor beta chains drawn from one sample of a study of cytomegalovirus exposure and HLA in healthy donors. Assay: immunoSEQ multiplex PCR; the TCRdb copy retains only in-frame clones and omits some. The sample has around 160,000 clones, 75% seen once. Specimen: PBMCs. These receptors originate from a male donor in good health and CMV-seronegative. The CDR3 runs from the conserved cysteine through the conserved F or W. Each record gives: D gene, J gene, clone size, V gene, CDR3 DNA, CDR3 protein. A D gene is named only where the DNA matches it firmly. Clone size is given for some rows only: seen once, a few or many times, or a class if the clone is expanded.

d_gene: TRBD1
j_gene: TRBJ2-7
abundance: .
v_gene: TRBV4-2
CDR3nt: TGTGCCAGCAGCCAAGAAGACAGGGCTTACGAGCAGTACTTC
CDR3aa: CASSQEDRAYEQYF

d_gene: TRBD2
j_gene: TRBJ2-1
abundance: once
v_gene: TRBV2
CDR3nt: TGTGCCAGCAGACCAAGACTAGCGGGGGGTTACAATGAGCAGTTCTTC
CDR3aa: CASRPRLAGGYNEQFF

d_gene: .
j_gene: TRBJ1-1
abundance: .
v_gene: TRBV7-6
CDR3nt: TGTGCCAGCAGCTTAGCGGGGGGGACCATGAACACTGAAGCTTTCTTT
CDR3aa: CASSLAGGTMNTEAFF

d_gene: TRBD1
j_gene: TRBJ2-7
abundance: .
v_gene: TRBV9
CDR3nt: TGTGCCAGCAGCTCCGGGACAGGGAGCAGGAGCTACGAGCAGTACTTC
CDR3aa: CASSSGTGSRSYEQYF

d_gene: .
j_gene: TRBJ2-7
abundance: .
v_gene: TRBV7-7
CDR3nt: TGTGCCAGCAGCCCGGGACAAAGCTCCTACGAGCAGTACTTC
CDR3aa: CASSPGQSSYEQYF

d_gene: TRBD2
j_gene: TRBJ2-3
abundance: .
v_gene: TRBV7-9
CDR3nt: TGTGCCAGCAGCCAACTAGCGGGGAGCACAGATACGCAGTATTTT
CDR3aa: CASSQLAGSTDTQYF

d_gene: TRBD1
j_gene: TRBJ1-4
abundance: .
v_gene: TRBV15
CDR3nt: TGTGCCACCAGCAGAGAACAGGGGAATGAAAAACTGTTTTTT
CDR3aa: CATSREQGNEKLFF

d_gene: TRBD1
j_gene: TRBJ1-5
abundance: .
v_gene: TRBV12-5
CDR3nt: TGTGCTAGTGGTCTCGGGACAGGAAATCAGCCCCAGCATTTT
CDR3aa: CASGLGTGNQPQHF

d_gene: TRBD1
j_gene: TRBJ2-1
abundance: .
v_gene: TRBV13
CDR3nt: TGTGCCAGCAGCCCCTTAGGACAGGGGGCCCAGAGCTCCTACAATGAGCAGTTCTTC
CDR3aa: CASSPLGQGAQSSYNEQFF

d_gene: TRBD2
j_gene: TRBJ2-7
abundance: .
v_gene: TRBV27
CDR3nt: TGTGCCAGTGGGACTACCCCTTTGTACGAGCAGTACTTC
CDR3aa: CASGTTPLYEQYF

d_gene: TRBD1
j_gene: TRBJ2-7
abundance: .
v_gene: TRBV5-4
CDR3nt: TGTGCCAGCAGCCATGGACAGGGCCTCTACGAGCAGTACTTC
CDR3aa: CASSHGQGLYEQYF

d_gene: TRBD2
j_gene: TRBJ2-1
abundance: .
v_gene: TRBV7-8
CDR3nt: TGTGCCAGCAGCTTAGGTCTAGCGGGGGTAACCGGCTCCTACAATGAGCAGTTCTTC
CDR3aa: CASSLGLAGVTGSYNEQFF

d_gene: TRBD1
j_gene: TRBJ1-5
abundance: once
v_gene: TRBV4-1
CDR3nt: TGCGCCAGCAGCCAACAACCGATTATCCAGGGGGTGGCGGGGCCCCAGCATTTT
CDR3aa: CASSQQPIIQGVAGPQHF

d_gene: .
j_gene: TRBJ2-7
abundance: .
v_gene: TRBV4-1
CDR3nt: TGCGCCAGCAGCCAAGACTACTCCTACGAGCAGTACTTC
CDR3aa: CASSQDYSYEQYF

d_gene: TRBD2
j_gene: TRBJ2-2
abundance: few
v_gene: TRBV6-5
CDR3nt: TGTGCCAGCAGCCAATATTCCGGGGGGACCGGGGAGCTGTTTTTT
CDR3aa: CASSQYSGGTGELFF

d_gene: TRBD2
j_gene: TRBJ2-2
abundance: .
v_gene: TRBV5-6
CDR3nt: TGTGCCAGCAGCTTGGTCCTAGCGGGGAACACCGGGGAGCTGTTTTTT
CDR3aa: CASSLVLAGNTGELFF

d_gene: TRBD2
j_gene: TRBJ2-1
abundance: .
v_gene: TRBV9
CDR3nt: TGTGCCAGCAGCGCTCGACTAGCGGGTTACAATGAGCAGTTCTTC
CDR3aa: CASSARLAGYNEQFF

d_gene: TRBD2
j_gene: TRBJ2-3
abundance: .
v_gene: TRBV4-2
CDR3nt: TGTGCCAGCAGCCAGGGAGGGAGGGCCACGGATACGCAGTATTTT
CDR3aa: CASSQGGRATDTQYF

d_gene: TRBD2
j_gene: TRBJ2-1
abundance: .
v_gene: TRBV4-3
CDR3nt: TGCGCCAGCAGCCCCCGGGGGGGAGGGATCAATGAGCAGTTCTTC
CDR3aa: CASSPRGGGINEQFF

d_gene: .
j_gene: TRBJ2-3
abundance: .
v_gene: TRBV30
CDR3nt: TGTGCCTGGAGTCCAAACAGGGCTGGCTCGAGAGATACGCAGTATTTT
CDR3aa: CAWSPNRAGSRDTQYF

d_gene: .
j_gene: TRBJ2-7
abundance: .
v_gene: TRBV6-5
CDR3nt: TGTGCCAGCAGTTATGCGGGATCTCACGAGCAGTACTTC
CDR3aa: CASSYAGSHEQYF

d_gene: .
j_gene: TRBJ2-1
abundance: .
v_gene: TRBV7-3
CDR3nt: TGTGCCAGCAGCCCCGACTCCAGCTCCTACAATGAGCAGTTCTTC
CDR3aa: CASSPDSSSYNEQFF

d_gene: TRBD2
j_gene: TRBJ2-1
abundance: .
v_gene: TRBV7-9
CDR3nt: TGTTCCAGCAGCTCGACTAGCGGGAGAATCGAGCAGTTCTTC
CDR3aa: CSSSSTSGRIEQFF

d_gene: TRBD2
j_gene: TRBJ2-1
abundance: .
v_gene: TRBV19
CDR3nt: TGTGCCAGTACGTCAGGACTAGCGGGGGCGAATGAGCAGTTCTTC
CDR3aa: CASTSGLAGANEQFF

d_gene: .
j_gene: TRBJ2-7
abundance: .
v_gene: TRBV7-9
CDR3nt: TGTGCCAGCAGCCGACAGTACGAGCAGTACTTC
CDR3aa: CASSRQYEQYF

d_gene: TRBD2
j_gene: TRBJ2-1
abundance: .
v_gene: TRBV19
CDR3nt: TGTGCCAGTAGTATAGGGGGGACTAGTCAATATGAGCAGTTCTTC
CDR3aa: CASSIGGTSQYEQFF

d_gene: .
j_gene: TRBJ2-2
abundance: .
v_gene: TRBV5-1
CDR3nt: TGCGCCAGCAGCTTGGTAACGGACTCCGGGGAGCTGTTTTTT
CDR3aa: CASSLVTDSGELFF

d_gene: TRBD1
j_gene: TRBJ1-4
abundance: few
v_gene: TRBV5-6
CDR3nt: TGTGCCAGCAGCTTGGTGACAGGGTATGAAAAACTGTTTTTT
CDR3aa: CASSLVTGYEKLFF

d_gene: TRBD2
j_gene: TRBJ2-1
abundance: .
v_gene: TRBV4-2
CDR3nt: TGTGCCAGCAGCCAAGCCAGCGGGAGGGCCCATGAGCAGTTCTTC
CDR3aa: CASSQASGRAHEQFF

d_gene: .
j_gene: TRBJ1-2
abundance: .
v_gene: TRBV6-6
CDR3nt: TGTGCCAGCAGTTATTCTGGCTTAAACTATGGCTACACCTTC
CDR3aa: CASSYSGLNYGYTF

d_gene: .
j_gene: TRBJ2-7
abundance: .
v_gene: TRBV7-2
CDR3nt: TGTGCCAGCAGCTTAGACGGGAGAGGAACCTACGAGCAGTACTTC
CDR3aa: CASSLDGRGTYEQYF

d_gene: TRBD1
j_gene: TRBJ2-5
abundance: .
v_gene: TRBV5-8
CDR3nt: TGTGCCAGCAGCTTGCGGGGTCAGGGGGCGGAGACCCAGTACTTC
CDR3aa: CASSLRGQGAETQYF

d_gene: TRBD2
j_gene: TRBJ2-5
abundance: .
v_gene: TRBV7-3
CDR3nt: TGTGCCAGCAGCTTAGGGAATAGCGGGGGCGGGACCCAGTACTTC
CDR3aa: CASSLGNSGGGTQYF

d_gene: .
j_gene: TRBJ2-7
abundance: .
v_gene: TRBV30
CDR3nt: TGTGCCTGGAGTTTATCGACAGCCTACGAGCAGTACTTC
CDR3aa: CAWSLSTAYEQYF

d_gene: TRBD2
j_gene: TRBJ2-5
abundance: .
v_gene: TRBV7-2
CDR3nt: TGTGCCAGCAGCTTAGGATCGGGAGGGGAGACCCAGTACTTC
CDR3aa: CASSLGSGGETQYF

d_gene: .
j_gene: TRBJ2-7
abundance: .
v_gene: TRBV6-1
CDR3nt: TGTGCCAGCAGCCGGGACAATCTCCCCGAGCAGTACTTC
CDR3aa: CASSRDNLPEQYF

d_gene: TRBD1
j_gene: TRBJ1-4
abundance: .
v_gene: TRBV2
CDR3nt: TGTGCCAGCAGGTCAGGGACAGGGAGCCAACTTCAGGAAAAACTGTTTTTT
CDR3aa: CASRSGTGSQLQEKLFF

d_gene: .
j_gene: TRBJ2-1
abundance: .
v_gene: TRBV5-1
CDR3nt: TGCGCCAGCTTTGAGTACGATGAGCAGTTCTTC
CDR3aa: CASFEYDEQFF

d_gene: .
j_gene: TRBJ2-3
abundance: .
v_gene: TRBV5-1
CDR3nt: TGCGCCAGCAGCTGGGCAGATAGCACAGATACGCAGTATTTT
CDR3aa: CASSWADSTDTQYF

d_gene: TRBD2
j_gene: TRBJ2-3
abundance: few
v_gene: TRBV18
CDR3nt: TGTGCCAGCTCACCACCGGGACTAGCGACAGATACGCAGTATTTT
CDR3aa: CASSPPGLATDTQYF

d_gene: TRBD1
j_gene: TRBJ2-6
abundance: .
v_gene: TRBV27
CDR3nt: TGTGCCAGCCTAAGGTACCGGGACAGGGTATCTGGGGCCAACGTCCTGACTTTC
CDR3aa: CASLRYRDRVSGANVLTF

d_gene: .
j_gene: TRBJ2-1
abundance: .
v_gene: TRBV7-8
CDR3nt: TGTGCCAGCAGCTTAGGGCGGGTGGAGGGGCCCTACAATGAGCAGTTCTTC
CDR3aa: CASSLGRVEGPYNEQFF

d_gene: TRBD1
j_gene: TRBJ2-6
abundance: .
v_gene: TRBV11-3
CDR3nt: TGTGCCAGCAGCGACAGGGTCTCTGGGGCCAACGTCCTGACTTTC
CDR3aa: CASSDRVSGANVLTF

d_gene: TRBD2
j_gene: TRBJ2-3
abundance: .
v_gene: TRBV6-5
CDR3nt: TGTGCCAGCAGAGTTAGCGGGACGAGCACAGATACGCAGTATTTT
CDR3aa: CASRVSGTSTDTQYF